The 13 T cell receptor beta chains below all came from one sample that was sequenced in a study of blood T cell repertoires in COVID-19. Some clones are missing from TCRdb's copy, which holds only in-frame ones; the method was immunoSEQ multiplex PCR. Here the sample spans approximately 230,000 clones, approximately 80% being singletons. The sequenced material came from peripheral blood. The receptors here all came from a man aged 30 to 39 with active or convalescent COVID-19.

The chain is built from TRBV18 and TRBJ1-1, with 8 bases that match TRBD1. Germline V gives CDR1 KGHSH, CDR2 LQKENI. This CDR3 has 15 amino acids. J gave up 4 bases and V 3 bases, and 7 bases lay outside the gene matches. The CDR3 bases are TGTGCCAGCTCACCTATGCAGGGGGCGGCCACTGAAGCTTTCTTT. This translates into CASSPMQGAATEAFF.

V and J are TRBV4-3 and TRBJ1-4; TRBD1 might be the D (5 bases). Trimming removed 1 base from V and 11 bases from J, with 23 bases in between. CDR1 and CDR2 from the germline V gene are LGHNA and YSLEER. The CDR3 loop spans 17 amino acids. Written as DNA, the CDR3 is TGCGCCAGCAGCCAAGTAGGGGCGGCTCCGGTAAAGGGGAAACTGTTTTTT. Translated: CASSQVGAAPVKGKLFF.

The chain employs TRBV5-1 and TRBJ1-6; 8 bases align to TRBD1. V was clipped by 10 bases and J by 10 bases; unmatched bases: 10. Germline V CDR1 and CDR2: SGHRS, YFSETQ. The CDR3 has 13 amino acids. The CDR3 spells CASQQGAGSPLHF. DNA for the CDR3: TGCGCCTCCCAGCAGGGGGCAGGGTCACCCCTCCACTTT.

A few counts support this clone. This rearrangement joins TRBV27 to TRBJ2-2; possible D gene TRBD2, 6 bases. The CDR3 is 13 residues long. The V end was cut by 2 bases, the J end by 5 bases, with 6 bases between. Germline V gene data show CDR1 as MNHEY and CDR2 as SMNVEV (reference sequence). CDR3: CASSLGGTGELFF. Written as DNA, the CDR3 is TGTGCCAGCAGTTTAGGAGGGACCGGGGAGCTGTTTTTT.

Turning to this clone: The same CDR3 also results from other DNA sequences found in this sample. The CDR3 sequence: CASSPQGSGNTIYF. The CDR3 DNA is TGTGCCAGCTCACCCCAGGGCTCTGGAAACACCATATATTTT. The chain employs TRBV18 and TRBJ1-3; the D gene is possibly TRBD1 (5 bases). Germline-derived CDR1 and CDR2 are KGHSH and LQKENI. V lost 3 bases to trimming and J lost 0 bases, with 6 bases between them. This CDR3 is built from 14 residues. The full variable domain, its missing parts supplied by reference TRBV18 and TRBJ1-3, is NAGVMQNPRHLVRRRGQEARLRCSPMKGHSHVYWYRQLPEEGLKFMVYLQKENIIDESGMPKERFSAEFPKEGPSILRIQQVVRGDSAAYFCASSPQGSGNTIYFGEGSWLTVV.

This chain connects TRBV12-3 or TRBV12-4 to TRBJ1-6, with no clear D. V gave up 3 bases and J gave up 7 bases, with 7 bases separating them. This CDR3 spans 13 amino acids. CDR3: CASSLQWNSPLHF. The CDR3 DNA follows: TGTGCCAGCAGTTTGCAGTGGAATTCACCCCTCCACTTT.

This rearrangement joins TRBV28 to TRBJ1-6; D gene uncertain. This CDR3 is built from 16 residues. The V and J ends lost 6 bases and 4 bases respectively, with 16 bases between them. Germline V gene lookup returns CDR1 MDHEN and CDR2 SYDVKM. CDR3 region: CASSRPRGDYNSPLHF. The CDR3 DNA sequence: TGTGCCAGCAGCCGCCCCCGCGGGGATTATAATTCACCCCTCCACTTT.

This clone has a single count. V gene TRBV2 combines with J gene TRBJ1-5; D possibly corresponds to TRBD1 (5 bases). Germline values: CDR1 SNHLY, CDR2 FYNNEI. Trimming removed 5 bases from V and 5 bases from J, with 13 bases in between. The CDR3 covers 14 residues. The CDR3, as DNA: TGTGCCAGCAGTTGGGGGAGGGCCTATCAGCCCCAGCATTTT. It encodes CASSWGRAYQPQHF.

The chain has TRBV28 and TRBJ1-4; 8 bases match TRBD1. CDR1 MDHEN and CDR2 SYDVKM come from the germline V gene. J lost 8 bases, V lost 6 bases, and 8 bases had no gene match. CDR3 length: 14 amino acids. In DNA form, the CDR3 reads TGTGCCAGCAGCCCTAACAGGGGGAACGAAAAACTGTTTTTT. Protein: CASSPNRGNEKLFF.

The chain uses TRBV7-9 and TRBJ1-4; D remains unclear. V was shortened by 1 base and J by 0 bases, with 9 bases between the two germline ends. The CDR3 runs 16 residues. Germline CDR1 reads SEHNR; CDR2 reads FQNEAQ (reference sequence). The CDR3 DNA reads TGTGCCAGCAGCTTAGGGCAGCTAGCAACTAATGAAAAACTGTTTTTT. It yields the protein CASSLGQLATNEKLFF.

This clone appeared many times. This chain connects TRBV30 to TRBJ1-5; D is ambiguous. The V end was cut by 3 bases, the J end by 7 bases, with 13 bases between. The CDR3 has 13 amino acids. Germline CDR1 reads GTSNPN; CDR2 reads SVGIG (reference sequence). The CDR3 is CAWRRCVEQPQHF. The DNA of the CDR3 is TGTGCCTGGAGACGGTGTGTAGAACAGCCCCAGCATTTT.

The chain carries TRBV3-1 (or the pseudogene TRBV3-2) and TRBJ1-5; D unclear. The germline V gene encodes CDR1 LGHDT and CDR2 YNNKEL (reference sequence). V was trimmed by 0 bases and J by 3 bases, leaving 9 bases between them. CDR3 size: 15 residues. The CDR3, as DNA: TGTGCCAGCAGCCAAGATCTAGGAAACAATCAGCCCCAGCATTTT. It translates to CASSQDLGNNQPQHF.

This chain joins TRBV7-2 and TRBJ1-2; 11 positions match TRBD1. V was clipped by 1 base and J by 7 bases; unmatched bases: 2. The germline CDR1 and CDR2 sequences are SGHTA and FQGNSA. The length of the CDR3 is 14 residues. CDR3 residues: CASSLVGTGGGYTF. CDR3 bases: TGTGCCAGCAGCTTAGTTGGGACAGGGGGTGGCTACACCTTC.